The TCR beta chain under discussion was sequenced for a study of OX40 agonist ivuxolimab in advanced cancers. Findings of the study overall: It was not determined which antigens were specifically recognized by the peripheral T cells that had undergone clonal expansion.

This clone was detected once. No antigen is known for it. CDR3 length: 14 residues. CDR1 and CDR2 (germline): SGDLS, YYNGEE. V lost 1 base and J 4 bases, leaving 11 bases between the germline ends. The table came from immunoSEQ multiplex PCR; TCRdb's copy has only in-frame clones and leaves some out. The sample includes roughly 20,000 clones, under 90% of them seen just once. Sequencing was performed on CD4+ or CD8+ T cells sorted from blood, taken in a trial of the OX40 agonist ivuxolimab. V is TRBV9 and J is TRBJ1-1, with D uncertain. This clonotype was obtained from an adult with an advanced solid tumor such as melanoma, head and neck, liver or kidney cancer. CDR3 sequence: CASSVSLAGTEAFF. For the CDR3, the DNA is TGTGCCAGCAGCGTATCCTTGGCCGGCACTGAAGCTTTCTTT. Together with reference TRBV9 and TRBJ1-1, the CDR3 gives the full variable domain: DSGVTQTPKHLITATGQRVTLRCSPRSGDLSVYWYQQSLDQGLQFLIQYYNGEERAKGNILERFSAQQFPDLHSELNLSSLELGDSALYFCASSVSLAGTEAFFGQGTRLTVV.